The clone carrying this TCR beta chain has more than one count but fewer than ten. V dropped 6 bases and J dropped 2 bases, with 8 bases sitting between them. The CDR3 totals 12 residues. CDR1 is MNHEY and CDR2 is SMNVEV in the germline V gene (reference sequence). These data come from a study of blood T cell repertoires in COVID-19. Across the study: The origin of the acute and convalescent COVID-19 samples was the United States, Italy and Spain. T cells, B-cell-depleted T cells, or PBMCs provided the cDNA or gDNA that served as material.

In the original workflow: It was from reference gene primer amplification that nucleated cell counts were estimated. Repertoires were generated with immunoSEQ multiplex PCR, while TCRdb's copy carries only in-frame clones and drops some. The DNA gave D and trimming, while V, J and clone size come from that table. This sample yields around 81,000 clones, of which around 80% are seen a single time; approximately 7% belongs to the top ten. Material for sequencing was peripheral blood. The sequence came from a human donor in a cohort sampled during active COVID-19. The rearrangement uses TRBV27 and TRBJ2-7; D is perhaps TRBD2 (5 bases). CDR3 residues: CASSRGPYEQYF. In DNA form, the CDR3 reads TGTGCCAGCAGCCGGGGTCCCTACGAGCAGTACTTC.